This entry concerns a single T cell receptor (beta chain). As yet, its antigen is unknown. V was pared by 4 bases and J by 1 base, with 19 bases between. There are 16 residues in the CDR3. Germline V gene sequence: CDR1 SQVTM, CDR2 ANQGSEA. This sample stems from a study of identical twins. Whole-study results and caveats: Insertions were fewer in abundant cord blood beta clonotypes, whereas memory repertoires showed none of this pattern.

MiXCR, applied by TCRdb to the 5' RACE reads, yields one record per CDR3 protein. This table has 600,000 to 850,000 distinct CDR3 sequences, about 18% appearing once. The data were also submitted as part of a second study, on T cells expressing NK-cell markers.

The rearrangement uses TRBV29-1 and TRBJ2-5; no definite D call. Specimen: PBMCs. The receptor was isolated from a woman between 18 and 29 years old in good health. The CDR3 nucleotides read TGCAGCGTTGCGGGTGGGCTATACATCGCCCAAGAGACCCAGTACTTC. Amino acids: CSVAGGLYIAQETQYF. The full variable domain, with the rest looked up from reference TRBV29-1 and TRBJ2-5, is SAVISQKPSRDICQRGTSLTIQCQVDSQVTMMFWYRQQPGQSLTLIATANQGSEATYESGFVIDKFPISRPNLTFSTLTVSNMSPEDSSIYLCSVAGGLYIAQETQYFGPGTRLLVL.